This entry describes one T cell receptor (beta chain). This record comes from a study of T cells after yellow fever vaccination. By 5'RACE template switching, TCR cDNA was produced, with a universal primer site and UMIs added in the process. One entry per CDR3 protein, called by TCRdb with MiXCR from the 5' RACE reads. The sample has approximately 260,000 distinct CDR3 sequences, over 10% seen once. The V gene end was trimmed by 6 bases and the J gene end by 0 bases; junction bases not matched to a gene: 9. The CDR3 has 16 amino acids. Germline assignment: CDR1 DFQATT and CDR2 SNEGSKA (reference sequence).

This TCR was sampled from a man aged 25 to 40 who received the YFV17D yellow fever vaccine. V and J are TRBV20-1 and TRBJ2-1; the match to TRBD2 covers 9 bases. Sequencing was performed on CD4+ T cells sorted from PBMCs, taken 45 days after the yellow fever booster vaccination. The CDR3 reads CSARRLAESSYNEQFF. CDR3 DNA: TGCAGTGCGCGCCGACTAGCGGAGAGCTCCTACAATGAGCAGTTCTTC.